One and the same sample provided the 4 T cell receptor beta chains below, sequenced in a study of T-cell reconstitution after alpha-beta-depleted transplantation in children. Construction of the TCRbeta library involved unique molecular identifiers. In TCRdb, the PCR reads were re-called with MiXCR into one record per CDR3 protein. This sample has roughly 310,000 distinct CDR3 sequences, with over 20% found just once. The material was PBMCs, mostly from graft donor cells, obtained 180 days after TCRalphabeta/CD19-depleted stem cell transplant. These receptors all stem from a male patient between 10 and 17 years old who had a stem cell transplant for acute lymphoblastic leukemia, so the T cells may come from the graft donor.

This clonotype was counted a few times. Here the CDR3 DNA reads TGCGCCAGCAGCTGGGAAGGGGATTCACCCCTCCACTTT. It codes for CASSWEGDSPLHF. This sequence joins TRBV5-1 and TRBJ1-6; D perhaps matches TRBD1 (5 bases). The germline V and J ends were trimmed by 3 bases and 8 bases, with 9 bases remaining between them. The CDR3 spans 13 residues. The germline V gene has CDR1 SGHRS and CDR2 YFSETQ.

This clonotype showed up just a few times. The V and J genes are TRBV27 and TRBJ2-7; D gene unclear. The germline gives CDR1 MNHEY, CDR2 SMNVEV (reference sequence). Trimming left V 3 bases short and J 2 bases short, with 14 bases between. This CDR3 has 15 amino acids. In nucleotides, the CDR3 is TGTGCCAGCAGTTTTATGGGTCCAGGACCCTACGAGCAGTACTTC. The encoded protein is CASSFMGPGPYEQYF.

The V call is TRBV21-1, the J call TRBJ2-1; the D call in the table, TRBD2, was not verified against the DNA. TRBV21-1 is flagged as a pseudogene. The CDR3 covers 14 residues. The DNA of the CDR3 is TGTGCCAGCAGCAAAGGGGAGCGGGACGATGAGCAGTTCTTC. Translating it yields CASSKGERDDEQFF.

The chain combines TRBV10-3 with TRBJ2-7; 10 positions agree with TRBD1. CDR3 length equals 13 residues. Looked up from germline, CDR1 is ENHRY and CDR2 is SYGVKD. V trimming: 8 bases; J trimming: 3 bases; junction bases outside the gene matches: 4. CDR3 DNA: TGTGCCATCGGGGGACAGGGGTACTACGAGCAGTACTTC. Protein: CAIGGQGYYEQYF.